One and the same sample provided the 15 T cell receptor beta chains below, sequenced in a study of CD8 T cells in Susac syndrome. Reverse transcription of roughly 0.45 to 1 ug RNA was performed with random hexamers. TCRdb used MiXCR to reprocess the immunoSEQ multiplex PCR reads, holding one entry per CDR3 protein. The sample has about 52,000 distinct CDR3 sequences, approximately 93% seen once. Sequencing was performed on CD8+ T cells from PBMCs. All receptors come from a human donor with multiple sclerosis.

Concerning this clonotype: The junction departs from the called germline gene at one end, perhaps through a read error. The CDR3 region is CASTLLPGTSGGNLQVF. The CDR3 region has the DNA TGTGCCAGCACGCTCCTTCCCGGGACTAGCGGGGGGAACCTCCAGGTTTTC. The V call is TRBV27, the J call TRBJ2-1; TRBD2 matches 15 bases. Germline V CDR1 and CDR2: MNHEY, SMNVEV (reference sequence). This CDR3 is built from 17 residues.

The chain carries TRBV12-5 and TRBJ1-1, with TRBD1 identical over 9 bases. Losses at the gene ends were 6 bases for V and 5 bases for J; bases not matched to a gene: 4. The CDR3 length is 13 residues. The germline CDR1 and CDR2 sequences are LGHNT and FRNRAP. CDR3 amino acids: CASGGQGWTEAFF. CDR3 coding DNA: TGTGCTAGTGGGGGACAGGGTTGGACTGAAGCTTTCTTT.

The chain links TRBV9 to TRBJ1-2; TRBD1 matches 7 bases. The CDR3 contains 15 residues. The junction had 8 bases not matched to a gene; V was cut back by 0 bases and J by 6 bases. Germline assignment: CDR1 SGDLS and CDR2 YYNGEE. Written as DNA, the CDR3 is TGTGCCAGCAGCGTAGCTTACGACAGGGTGGATGGCTACACCTTC. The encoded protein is CASSVAYDRVDGYTF.

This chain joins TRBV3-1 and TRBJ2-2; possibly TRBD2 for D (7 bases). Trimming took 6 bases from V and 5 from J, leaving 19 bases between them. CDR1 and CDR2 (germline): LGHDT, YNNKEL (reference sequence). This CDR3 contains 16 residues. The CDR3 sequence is CASRPQEGGDTGELFF. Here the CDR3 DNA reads TGTGCCAGCAGACCCCAAGAAGGGGGGGATACCGGGGAGCTGTTTTTT.

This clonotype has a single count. The CDR3 region is CASSLEGLRHPQGHGYTF. CDR3 coding DNA: TGTGCCAGCAGCTTAGAGGGCCTCCGACACCCACAGGGGCATGGCTACACCTTC. This rearrangement joins TRBV11-2 to TRBJ1-2, with 7 bases fitting TRBD1. The CDR3 consists of 18 residues. The junction had 16 bases not matched to a gene; V was cut back by 0 bases and J by 6 bases. Germline V gives CDR1 SGHAT, CDR2 FQNNGV.

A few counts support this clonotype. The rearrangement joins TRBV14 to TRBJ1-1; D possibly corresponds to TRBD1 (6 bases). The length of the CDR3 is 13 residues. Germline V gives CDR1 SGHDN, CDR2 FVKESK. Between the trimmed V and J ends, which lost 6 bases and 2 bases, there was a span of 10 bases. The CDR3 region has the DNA TGTGCCAGCAGTCCCAGGGGCAACACTGAAGCTTTCTTT. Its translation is CASSPRGNTEAFF. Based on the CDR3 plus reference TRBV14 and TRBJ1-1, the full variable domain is EAGVTQFPSHSVIEKGQTVTLRCDPISGHDNLYWYRRVMGKEIKFLLHFVKESKQDESGMPNNRFLAERTGGTYSTLKVQPAELEDSGVYFCASSPRGNTEAFFGQGTRLTVV.

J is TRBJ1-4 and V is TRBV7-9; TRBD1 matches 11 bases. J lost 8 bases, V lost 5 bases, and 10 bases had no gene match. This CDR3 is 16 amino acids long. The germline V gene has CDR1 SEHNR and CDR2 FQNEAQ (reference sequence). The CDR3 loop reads CASSVPADRGREKLFF. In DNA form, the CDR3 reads TGTGCCAGCAGCGTCCCCGCGGACAGGGGGCGAGAAAAACTGTTTTTT.

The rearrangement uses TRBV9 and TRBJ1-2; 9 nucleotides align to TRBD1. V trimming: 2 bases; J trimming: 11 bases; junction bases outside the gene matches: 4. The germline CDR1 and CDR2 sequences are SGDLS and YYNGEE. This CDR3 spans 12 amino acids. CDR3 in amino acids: CASSVGDRAYTF. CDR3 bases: TGTGCCAGCAGCGTGGGGGACAGGGCGTACACCTTC.

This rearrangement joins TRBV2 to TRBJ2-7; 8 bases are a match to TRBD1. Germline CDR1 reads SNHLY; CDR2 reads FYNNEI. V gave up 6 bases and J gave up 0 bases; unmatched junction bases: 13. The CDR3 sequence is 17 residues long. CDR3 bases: TGTGCCAGCAGGGGCGACAGGGGTCCCATTCCCTCCTACGAGCAGTACTTC. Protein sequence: CASRGDRGPIPSYEQYF. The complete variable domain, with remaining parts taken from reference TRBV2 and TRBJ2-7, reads EPEVTQTPSHQVTQMGQEVILRCVPISNHLYFYWYRQILGQKVEFLVSFYNNEISEKSEIFDDQFSVERPDGSNFTLKIRSTKLEDSAMYFCASRGDRGPIPSYEQYFGPGTRLTVT.

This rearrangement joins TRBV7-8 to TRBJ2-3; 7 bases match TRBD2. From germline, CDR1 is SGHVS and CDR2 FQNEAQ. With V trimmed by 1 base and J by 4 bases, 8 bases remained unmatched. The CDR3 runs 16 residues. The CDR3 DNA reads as TGTGCCAGCAGCTTAGAACCAGCGGGGTCGTCAGATACGCAGTATTTT. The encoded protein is CASSLEPAGSSDTQYF.

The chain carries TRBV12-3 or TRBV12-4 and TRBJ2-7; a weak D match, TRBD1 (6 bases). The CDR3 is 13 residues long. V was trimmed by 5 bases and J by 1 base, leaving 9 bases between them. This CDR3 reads CASSPGASYEQYF. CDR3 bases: TGTGCCAGCAGTCCAGGGGCATCCTACGAGCAGTACTTC.

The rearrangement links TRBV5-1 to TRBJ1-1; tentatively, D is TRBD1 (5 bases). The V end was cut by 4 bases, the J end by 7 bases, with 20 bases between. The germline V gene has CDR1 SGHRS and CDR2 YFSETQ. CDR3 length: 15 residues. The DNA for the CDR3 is TGCGCCAGCAGCCCCCTTGACCCCAGGGTAGGTGAAGCTTTCTTT. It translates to CASSPLDPRVGEAFF.

In nucleotides, the CDR3 is TGTGCCAGCAGCTGGGCGGGACAGACTAAAGGGGTGAACATTCAGTACTTC. Its protein product is CASSWAGQTKGVNIQYF. V is TRBV3-1 and J is TRBJ2-4, with D possibly being TRBD1 (7 bases). In germline, CDR1 is LGHDT, CDR2 YNNKEL (reference sequence). The V and J ends lost 5 bases and 7 bases respectively, with 24 bases between them. The CDR3 runs 17 residues.

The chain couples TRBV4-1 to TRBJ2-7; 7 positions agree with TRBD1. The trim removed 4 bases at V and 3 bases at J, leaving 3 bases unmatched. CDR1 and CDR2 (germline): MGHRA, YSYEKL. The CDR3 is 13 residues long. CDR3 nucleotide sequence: TGCGCCAGCAGCCCGGGACAGCACTACGAGCAGTACTTC. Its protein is CASSPGQHYEQYF.

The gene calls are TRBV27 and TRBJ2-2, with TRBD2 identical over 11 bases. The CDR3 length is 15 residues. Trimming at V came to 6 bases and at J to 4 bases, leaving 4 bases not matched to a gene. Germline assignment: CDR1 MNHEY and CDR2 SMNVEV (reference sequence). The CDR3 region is CASSHGTSGTGELFF. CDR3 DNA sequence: TGTGCCAGCAGCCACGGGACTAGCGGCACCGGGGAGCTGTTTTTT.